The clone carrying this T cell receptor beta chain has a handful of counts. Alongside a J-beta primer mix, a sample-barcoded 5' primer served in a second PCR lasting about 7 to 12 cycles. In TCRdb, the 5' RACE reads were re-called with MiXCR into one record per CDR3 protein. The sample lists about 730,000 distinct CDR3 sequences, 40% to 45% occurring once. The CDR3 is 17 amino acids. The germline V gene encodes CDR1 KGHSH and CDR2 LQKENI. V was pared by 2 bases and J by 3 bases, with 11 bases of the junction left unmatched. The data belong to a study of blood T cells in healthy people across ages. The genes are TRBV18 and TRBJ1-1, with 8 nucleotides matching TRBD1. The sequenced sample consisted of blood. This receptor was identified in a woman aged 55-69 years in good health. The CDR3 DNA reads TGTGCCAGCTCACCATGGCCAGGGGGCGAGAAGGACACTGAAGCTTTCTTT. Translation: CASSPWPGGEKDTEAFF.